This T cell receptor (beta chain) was recovered during a study of blood T cells in healthy people across ages. A J-beta primer mix and a sample-barcoded 5' primer were used in a second PCR of about 7 to 11 cycles. TCRdb ran MiXCR on the 5' RACE reads and lists one entry per CDR3 protein. The sample includes about 1.8 million distinct CDR3 sequences, 40% to 55% of them seen just once. Study results and limitations: In the absence of known donor CMV status, changes in expanded clonotypes were possibly confounded. Comparison with aged donors showed that long-lived donors had more naive CD4+ cells and higher diversity.

The CDR3 length is 17 residues. Per the germline V gene, CDR1 is SEHNR and CDR2 is FQNEAQ (reference sequence). V was clipped by 5 bases and J by 2 bases; unmatched bases: 7. A remark on this clonotype: Its target is not known.

Sequenced: blood. The chain carries TRBV7-9 and TRBJ2-3, with 13 bases fitting TRBD2. The receptor's source is a woman aged 40-49 years in good health. Written as DNA, the CDR3 is TGTGCCAGCAGCCCCAGCGGACTAGCGGGGGACACAGATACGCAGTATTTT. Translating it yields CASSPSGLAGDTDTQYF.